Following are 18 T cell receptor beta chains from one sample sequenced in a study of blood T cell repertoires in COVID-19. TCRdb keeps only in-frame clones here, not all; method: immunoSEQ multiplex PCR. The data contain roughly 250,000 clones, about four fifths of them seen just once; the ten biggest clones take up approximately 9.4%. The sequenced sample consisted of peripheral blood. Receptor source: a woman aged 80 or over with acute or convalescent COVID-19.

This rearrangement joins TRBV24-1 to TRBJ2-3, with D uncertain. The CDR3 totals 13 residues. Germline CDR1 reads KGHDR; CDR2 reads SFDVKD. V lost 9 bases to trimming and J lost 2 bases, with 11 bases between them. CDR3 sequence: CATGSPTTDTQYF. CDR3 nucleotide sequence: TGTGCCACCGGCTCCCCAACCACAGATACGCAGTATTTT.

The CDR3 reads CASSLATGATNEKLFF. CDR3 DNA: TGCGCCAGCAGCTTGGCGACAGGGGCAACTAATGAAAAACTGTTTTTT. The genes are TRBV5-1 and TRBJ1-4, with 8 bases that match TRBD1. Germline trimming cut 0 bases from V and 0 bases from J; bases unmatched to any gene: 1. This CDR3 contains 16 residues. The germline gives CDR1 SGHRS, CDR2 YFSETQ.

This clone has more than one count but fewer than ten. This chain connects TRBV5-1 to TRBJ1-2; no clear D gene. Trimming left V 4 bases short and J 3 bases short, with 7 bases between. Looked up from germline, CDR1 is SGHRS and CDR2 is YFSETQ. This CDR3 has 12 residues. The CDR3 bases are TGCGCCAGCAGCCCTGACTACTATGGCTACACCTTC. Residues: CASSPDYYGYTF. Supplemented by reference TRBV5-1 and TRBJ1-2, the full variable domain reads KAGVTQTPRYLIKTRGQQVTLSCSPISGHRSVSWYQQTPGQGLQFLFEYFSETQRNKGNFPGRFSGRQFSNSRSEMNVSTLELGDSALYLCASSPDYYGYTFGSGTRLTVV.

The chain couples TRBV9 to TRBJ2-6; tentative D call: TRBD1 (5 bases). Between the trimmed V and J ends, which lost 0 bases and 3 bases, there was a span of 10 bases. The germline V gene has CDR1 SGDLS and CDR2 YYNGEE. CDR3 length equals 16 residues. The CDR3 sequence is CASSVGSGIGANVLTF. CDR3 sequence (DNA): TGTGCCAGCAGCGTAGGCTCAGGGATTGGGGCCAACGTCCTGACTTTC.

The CDR3 DNA sequence: TGTGCCTGGAGTCCAGAGACAGGGGGCAATCAGCCCCAGCATTTT. Translated: CAWSPETGGNQPQHF. The chain joins TRBV30 to TRBJ1-5; 8 positions match TRBD1. CDR3 length: 15 amino acids. V shed 2 bases and J 2 bases; nucleotides not matched to a gene: 5. Germline assignment: CDR1 GTSNPN and CDR2 SVGIG (reference sequence).

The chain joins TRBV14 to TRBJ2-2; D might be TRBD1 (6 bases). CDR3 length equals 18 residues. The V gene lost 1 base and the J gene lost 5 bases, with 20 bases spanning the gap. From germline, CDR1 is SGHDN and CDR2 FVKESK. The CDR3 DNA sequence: TGTGCCAGCAGCCAAGGCCGGGACACCGAAAAAAGGACCGGGGAGCTGTTTTTT. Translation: CASSQGRDTEKRTGELFF. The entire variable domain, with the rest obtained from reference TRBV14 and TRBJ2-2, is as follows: EAGVTQFPSHSVIEKGQTVTLRCDPISGHDNLYWYRRVMGKEIKFLLHFVKESKQDESGMPNNRFLAERTGGTYSTLKVQPAELEDSGVYFCASSQGRDTEKRTGELFFGEGSRLTVL.

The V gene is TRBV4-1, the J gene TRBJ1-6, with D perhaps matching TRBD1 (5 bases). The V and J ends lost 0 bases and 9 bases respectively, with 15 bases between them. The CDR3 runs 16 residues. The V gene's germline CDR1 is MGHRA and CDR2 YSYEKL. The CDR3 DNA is TGCGCCAGCAGCCAAGATTTCGACAGCTATCCTTCACCCCTCCACTTT. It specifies CASSQDFDSYPSPLHF.

The CDR3 bases are TGTGCCAGCAGTCGTGGGGGCATTGGCAATCAGCCCCAGCATTTT. Translating it yields CASSRGGIGNQPQHF. This chain connects TRBV27 to TRBJ1-5, with D possibly matching TRBD1 (6 bases). Trimming shortened V by 5 bases and J by 2 bases, and 13 bases separated the two germline ends. This CDR3 contains 15 residues. CDR1 is MNHEY and CDR2 is SMNVEV in the germline V gene (reference sequence).

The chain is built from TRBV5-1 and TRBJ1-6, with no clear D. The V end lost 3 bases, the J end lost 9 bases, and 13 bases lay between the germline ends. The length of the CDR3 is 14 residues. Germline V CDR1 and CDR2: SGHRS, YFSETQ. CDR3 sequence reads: CASSSEGYGSPLHF. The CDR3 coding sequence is TGCGCCAGCAGCTCGGAGGGATACGGTTCACCCCTCCACTTT.

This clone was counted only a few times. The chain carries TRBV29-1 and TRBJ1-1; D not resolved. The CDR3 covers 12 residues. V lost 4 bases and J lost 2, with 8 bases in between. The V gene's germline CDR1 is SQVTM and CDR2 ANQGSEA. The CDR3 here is CSVVVFNTEAFF. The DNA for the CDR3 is TGCAGCGTTGTAGTATTCAACACTGAAGCTTTCTTT.

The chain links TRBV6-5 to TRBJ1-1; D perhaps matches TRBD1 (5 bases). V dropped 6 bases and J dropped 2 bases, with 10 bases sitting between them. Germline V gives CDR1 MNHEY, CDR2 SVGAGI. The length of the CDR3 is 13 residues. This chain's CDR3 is CASRLRVNTEAFF. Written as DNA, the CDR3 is TGTGCCAGCAGACTCAGGGTTAACACTGAAGCTTTCTTT.

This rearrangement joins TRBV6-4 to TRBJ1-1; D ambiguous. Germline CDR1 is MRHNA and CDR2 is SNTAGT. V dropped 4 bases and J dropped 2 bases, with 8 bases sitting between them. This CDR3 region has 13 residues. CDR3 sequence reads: CASSVEGNTEAFF. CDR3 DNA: TGTGCCAGCAGTGTGGAGGGAAACACTGAAGCTTTCTTT.

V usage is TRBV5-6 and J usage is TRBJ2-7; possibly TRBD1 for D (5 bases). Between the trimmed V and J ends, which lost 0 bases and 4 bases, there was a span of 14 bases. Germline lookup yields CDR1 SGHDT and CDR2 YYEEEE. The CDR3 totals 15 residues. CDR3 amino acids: CASSLGLQGWYEQYF. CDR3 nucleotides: TGTGCCAGCAGCTTGGGACTTCAGGGTTGGTACGAGCAGTACTTC.

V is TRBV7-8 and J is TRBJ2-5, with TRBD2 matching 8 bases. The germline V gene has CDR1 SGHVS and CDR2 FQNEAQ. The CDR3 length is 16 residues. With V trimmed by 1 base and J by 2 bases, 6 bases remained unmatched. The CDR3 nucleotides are TGTGCCAGCAGCTTAGGACGCGTAGCGGGGCAAGAGACCCAGTACTTC. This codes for CASSLGRVAGQETQYF.

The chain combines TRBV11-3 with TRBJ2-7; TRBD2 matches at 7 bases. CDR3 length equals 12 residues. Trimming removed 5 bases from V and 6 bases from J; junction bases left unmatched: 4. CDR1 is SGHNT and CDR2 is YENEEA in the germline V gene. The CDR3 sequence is CASSRGRGEQYF. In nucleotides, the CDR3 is TGTGCCAGCAGCCGTGGGAGGGGCGAGCAGTACTTC. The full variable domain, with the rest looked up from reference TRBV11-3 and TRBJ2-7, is EAGVVQSPRYKIIEKKQPVAFWCNPISGHNTLYWYLQNLGQGPELLIRYENEEAVDDSQLPKDRFSAERLKGVDSTLKIQPAELGDSAVYLCASSRGRGEQYFGPGTRLTVT.

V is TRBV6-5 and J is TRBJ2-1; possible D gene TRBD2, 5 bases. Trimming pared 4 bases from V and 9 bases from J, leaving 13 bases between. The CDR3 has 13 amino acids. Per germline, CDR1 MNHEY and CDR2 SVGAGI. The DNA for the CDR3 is TGTGCCAGCAGTTCGACAACGAGGGTTGAGCAGTTCTTC. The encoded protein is CASSSTTRVEQFF.

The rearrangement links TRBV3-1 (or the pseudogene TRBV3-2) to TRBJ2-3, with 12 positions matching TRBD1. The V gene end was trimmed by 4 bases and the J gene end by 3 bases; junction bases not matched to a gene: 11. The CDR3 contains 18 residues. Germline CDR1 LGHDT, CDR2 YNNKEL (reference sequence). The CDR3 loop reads CASSRTGTGGVRTDTQYF. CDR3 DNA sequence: TGTGCCAGCAGCCGAACCGGGACAGGGGGCGTTAGGACAGATACGCAGTATTTT.

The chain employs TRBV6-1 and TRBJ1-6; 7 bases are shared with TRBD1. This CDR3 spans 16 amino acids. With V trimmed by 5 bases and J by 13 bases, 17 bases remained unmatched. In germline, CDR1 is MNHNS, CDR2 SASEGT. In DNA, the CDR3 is TGTGCCAGCAGTCAAGACTCCGGGACAGCCGCTTCCCCCCTCCACTTT. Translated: CASSQDSGTAASPLHF.